This T cell receptor (beta chain) derives from a study of OX40 agonist ivuxolimab in advanced cancers. The CDR3 runs 14 residues. Germline assignment: CDR1 SGHTS and CDR2 YDEGEE. V lost 4 bases to trimming and J lost 4 bases, with 15 bases between them. Here immunoSEQ multiplex PCR was the method, and the copy in TCRdb shows in-frame clones only, minus some. The sample records more than 10,000 clones, approximately 80% being singletons. Broader study findings: At 0.1 to 3.0 mg/kg and by week 6, clonal expansion occurred in CD4+ and CD8+ blood T cells.

Concerning this clone itself: The antigen is not known.

This sample comprised CD4+ or CD8+ T cells sorted from blood, obtained in a trial of the OX40 agonist ivuxolimab. The TCR was taken from an adult with an advanced solid tumor such as melanoma, head and neck, liver or kidney cancer. The chain recombines TRBV5-8 with TRBJ2-7, with D tentatively TRBD1 (6 bases). CDR3: CASSHRGQGYEQYF. CDR3 nucleotide sequence: TGTGCCAGCAGCCACCGAGGGCAGGGGTACGAGCAGTACTTC. The full variable domain, completed using reference TRBV5-8 and TRBJ2-7, is EAGVTQSPTHLIKTRGQQATLRCSPISGHTSVYWYQQALGLGLQFLLWYDEGEERNRGNFPPRFSGRQFPNYSSELNVNALELEDSALYLCASSHRGQGYEQYFGPGTRLTVT.